Reported below is one T cell receptor (beta chain). Other DNA variants within this sample encode the same CDR3. The record originates from a study of shared clonotypes between healthy human individuals. The authors' processing: ImmunoSEQ output held junction-only sequences without quality scores, so filtering differed. TCRdb's copy holds only in-frame clones and misses some; the assay was immunoSEQ multiplex PCR. That table is the source of V, J and clone size, and D and trimming were worked out from the DNA. The table has roughly 2 million clones, 85% to 95% seen once. The receptor was derived from a man between 18 and 35 years old in good health. Material for sequencing was naive CD4+ T cells sorted from blood. Subset described: CD45RA+ positively selected.

CDR3 residues: CASSLSGLQETQYF. The DNA of the CDR3 is TGTGCCAGCAGCTTGTCTGGACTTCAAGAGACCCAGTACTTC. V gene TRBV5-6 combines with J gene TRBJ2-5; perhaps TRBD2 as D (5 bases). Trimming cost V 1 base and J 2 bases, with 9 bases left between them. CDR1 and CDR2 from the germline V gene are SGHDT and YYEEEE. The CDR3 contains 14 residues.